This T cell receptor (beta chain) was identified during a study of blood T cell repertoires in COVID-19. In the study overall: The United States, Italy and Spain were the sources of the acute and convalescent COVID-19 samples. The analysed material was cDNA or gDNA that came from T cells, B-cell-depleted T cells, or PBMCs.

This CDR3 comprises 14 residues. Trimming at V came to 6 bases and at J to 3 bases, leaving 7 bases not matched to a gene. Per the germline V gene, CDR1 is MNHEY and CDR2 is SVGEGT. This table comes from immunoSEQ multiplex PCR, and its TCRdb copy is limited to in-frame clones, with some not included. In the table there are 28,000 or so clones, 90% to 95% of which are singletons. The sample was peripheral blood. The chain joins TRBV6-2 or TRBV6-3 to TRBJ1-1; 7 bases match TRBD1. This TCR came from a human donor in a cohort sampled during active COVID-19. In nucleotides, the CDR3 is TGTGCCAGCAGACCTCAGGGGGTTTACACTGAAGCTTTCTTT. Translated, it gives CASRPQGVYTEAFF.